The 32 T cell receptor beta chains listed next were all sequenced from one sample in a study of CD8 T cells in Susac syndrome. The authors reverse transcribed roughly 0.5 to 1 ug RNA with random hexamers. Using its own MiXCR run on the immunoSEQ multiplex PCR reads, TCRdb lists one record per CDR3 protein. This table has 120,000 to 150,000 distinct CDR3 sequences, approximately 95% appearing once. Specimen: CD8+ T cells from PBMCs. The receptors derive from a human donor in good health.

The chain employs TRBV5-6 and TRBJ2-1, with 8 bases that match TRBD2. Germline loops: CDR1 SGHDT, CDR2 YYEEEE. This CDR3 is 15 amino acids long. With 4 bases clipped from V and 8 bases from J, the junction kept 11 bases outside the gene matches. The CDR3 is CASSLQREMGDEQFF. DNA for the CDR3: TGTGCCAGCAGCCTCCAGCGGGAGATGGGCGATGAGCAGTTCTTC.

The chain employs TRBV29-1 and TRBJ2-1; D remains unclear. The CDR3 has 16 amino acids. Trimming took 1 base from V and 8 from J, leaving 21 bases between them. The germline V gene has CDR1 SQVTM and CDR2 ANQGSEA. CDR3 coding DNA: TGCAGCGTTGAAGTGGCGACACGGCGACTTAGATATGAGCAGTTCTTC. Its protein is CSVEVATRRLRYEQFF.

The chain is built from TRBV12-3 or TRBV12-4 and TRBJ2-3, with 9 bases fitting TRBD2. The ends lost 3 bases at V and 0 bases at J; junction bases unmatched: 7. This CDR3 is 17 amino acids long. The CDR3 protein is CASSFWPSGKSTDTQYF. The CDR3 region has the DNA TGTGCCAGCAGTTTTTGGCCTAGCGGGAAGAGCACAGATACGCAGTATTTT.

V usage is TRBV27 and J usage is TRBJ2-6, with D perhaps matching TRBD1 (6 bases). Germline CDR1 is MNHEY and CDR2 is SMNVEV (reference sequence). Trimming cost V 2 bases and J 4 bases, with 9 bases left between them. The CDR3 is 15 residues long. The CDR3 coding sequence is TGTGCCAGCAGTTTAGGGGGCGTCGGGGCCAACGTCCTGACTTTC. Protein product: CASSLGGVGANVLTF.

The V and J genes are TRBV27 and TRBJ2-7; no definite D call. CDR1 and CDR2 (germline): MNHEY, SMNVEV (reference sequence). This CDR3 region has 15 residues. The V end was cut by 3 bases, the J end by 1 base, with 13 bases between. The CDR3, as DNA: TGTGCCAGCAGTTTGGTTTCAGCCGCTTCCTACGAGCAGTACTTC. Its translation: CASSLVSAASYEQYF.

The CDR3 DNA reads as TGTGCCAGCAGCTCTGGGACAGGGGGAACCTACAATGAGCAGTTCTTC. Protein: CASSSGTGGTYNEQFF. V gene TRBV11-2 combines with J gene TRBJ2-1; TRBD1 agrees at 11 bases. CDR1 and CDR2 (germline): SGHAT, FQNNGV. There are 16 residues in the CDR3. Losses at the gene ends were 4 bases for V and 2 bases for J; bases not matched to a gene: 4.

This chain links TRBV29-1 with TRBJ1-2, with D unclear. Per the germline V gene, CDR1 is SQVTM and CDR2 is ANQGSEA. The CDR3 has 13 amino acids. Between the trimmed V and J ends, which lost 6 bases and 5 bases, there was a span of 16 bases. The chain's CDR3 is CSVDPIESYGYTF. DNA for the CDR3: TGCAGCGTGGACCCCATAGAATCGTATGGCTACACCTTC.

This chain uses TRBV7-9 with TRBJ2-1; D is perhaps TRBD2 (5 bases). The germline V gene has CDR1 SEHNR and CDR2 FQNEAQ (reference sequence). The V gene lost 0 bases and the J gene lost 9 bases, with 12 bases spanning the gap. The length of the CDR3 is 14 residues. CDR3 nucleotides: TGTGCCAGCAGCTTAGCCGGGATATCCCCTGAGCAGTTCTTC. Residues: CASSLAGISPEQFF.

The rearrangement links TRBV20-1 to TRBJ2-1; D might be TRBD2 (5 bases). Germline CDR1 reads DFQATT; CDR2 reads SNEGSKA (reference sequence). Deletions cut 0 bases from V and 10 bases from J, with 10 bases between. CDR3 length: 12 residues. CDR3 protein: CSARDPGGEQFF. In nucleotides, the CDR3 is TGCAGTGCTAGAGATCCAGGCGGGGAGCAGTTCTTC.

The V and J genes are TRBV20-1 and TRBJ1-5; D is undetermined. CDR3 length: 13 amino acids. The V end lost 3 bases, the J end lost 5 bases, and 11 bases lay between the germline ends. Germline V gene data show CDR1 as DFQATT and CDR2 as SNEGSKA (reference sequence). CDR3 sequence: CSASEAVDQPQHF. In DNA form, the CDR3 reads TGCAGTGCTAGTGAGGCAGTCGATCAGCCCCAGCATTTT.

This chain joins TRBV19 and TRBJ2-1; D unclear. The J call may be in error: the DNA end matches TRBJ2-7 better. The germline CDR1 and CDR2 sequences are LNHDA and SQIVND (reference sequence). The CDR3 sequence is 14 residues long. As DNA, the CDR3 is TGTGCCAGTAGTTACTCAGGTAACTCCTACGAGCAGTACTTC. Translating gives CASSYSGNSYEQYF.

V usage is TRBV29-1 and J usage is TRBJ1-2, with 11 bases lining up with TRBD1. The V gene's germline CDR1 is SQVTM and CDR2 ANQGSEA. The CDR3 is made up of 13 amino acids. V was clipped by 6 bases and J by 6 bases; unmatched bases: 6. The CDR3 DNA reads TGCAGCGTGTCCGGGACAGGGGGAGATGGCTACACCTTC. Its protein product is CSVSGTGGDGYTF.

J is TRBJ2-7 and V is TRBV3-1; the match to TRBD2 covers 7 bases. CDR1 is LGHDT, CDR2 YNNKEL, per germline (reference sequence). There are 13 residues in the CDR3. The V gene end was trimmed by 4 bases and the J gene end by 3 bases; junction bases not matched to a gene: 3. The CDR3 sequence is CASSPKRDYEQYF. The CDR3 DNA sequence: TGTGCCAGCAGCCCTAAGCGGGACTACGAGCAGTACTTC.

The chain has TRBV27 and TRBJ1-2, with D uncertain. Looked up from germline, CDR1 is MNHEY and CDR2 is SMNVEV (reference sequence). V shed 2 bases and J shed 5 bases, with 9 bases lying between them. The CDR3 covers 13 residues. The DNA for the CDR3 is TGTGCCAGCAGTTTAGGGCGGTCATATGGCTACACCTTC. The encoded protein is CASSLGRSYGYTF.

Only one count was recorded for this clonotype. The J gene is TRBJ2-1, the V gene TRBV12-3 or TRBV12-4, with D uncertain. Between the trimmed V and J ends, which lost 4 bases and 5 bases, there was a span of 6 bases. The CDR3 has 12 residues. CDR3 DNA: TGTGCCAGCAGTTCTGGGAACAATGAGCAGTTCTTC. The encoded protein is CASSSGNNEQFF.

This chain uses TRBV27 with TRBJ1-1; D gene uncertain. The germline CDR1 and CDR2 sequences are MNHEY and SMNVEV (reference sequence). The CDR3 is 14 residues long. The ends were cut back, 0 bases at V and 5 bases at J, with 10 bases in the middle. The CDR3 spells CASSLSSVWTEAFF. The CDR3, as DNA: TGTGCCAGCAGTTTATCCAGCGTCTGGACTGAAGCTTTCTTT.

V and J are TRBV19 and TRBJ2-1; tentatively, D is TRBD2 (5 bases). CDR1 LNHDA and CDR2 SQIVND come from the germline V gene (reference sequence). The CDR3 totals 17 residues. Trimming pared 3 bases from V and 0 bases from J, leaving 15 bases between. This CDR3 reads CASSIGFSVSSYNEQFF. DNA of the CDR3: TGTGCCAGTAGTATTGGCTTTAGCGTAAGCTCCTACAATGAGCAGTTCTTC.

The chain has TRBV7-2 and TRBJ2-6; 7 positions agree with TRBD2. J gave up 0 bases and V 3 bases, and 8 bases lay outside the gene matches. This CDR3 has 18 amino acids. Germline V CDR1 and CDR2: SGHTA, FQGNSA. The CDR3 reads CASSLRLADTSGANVLTF. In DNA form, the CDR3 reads TGTGCCAGCAGCTTGAGGCTAGCGGACACCTCTGGGGCCAACGTCCTGACTTTC.

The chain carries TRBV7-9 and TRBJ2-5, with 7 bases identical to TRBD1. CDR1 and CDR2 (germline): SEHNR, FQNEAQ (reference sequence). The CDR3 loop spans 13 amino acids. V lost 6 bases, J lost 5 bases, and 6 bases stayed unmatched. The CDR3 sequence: CASSVGRGETQYF. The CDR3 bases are TGTGCCAGCAGTGTTGGCAGGGGGGAGACCCAGTACTTC.

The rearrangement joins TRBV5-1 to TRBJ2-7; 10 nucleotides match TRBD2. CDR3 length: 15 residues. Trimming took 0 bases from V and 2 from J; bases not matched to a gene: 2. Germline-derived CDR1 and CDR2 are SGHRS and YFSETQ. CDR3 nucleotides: TGCGCCAGCAGCTTGGCAGCGGGAGGGCCCTACGAGCAGTACTTC. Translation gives CASSLAAGGPYEQYF.

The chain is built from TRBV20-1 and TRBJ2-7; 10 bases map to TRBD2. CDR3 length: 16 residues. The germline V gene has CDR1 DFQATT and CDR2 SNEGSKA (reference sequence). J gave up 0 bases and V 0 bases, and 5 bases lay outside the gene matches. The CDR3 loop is CSARDGTSENSYEQYF. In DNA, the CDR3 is TGCAGTGCTAGAGATGGGACTAGCGAAAACTCCTACGAGCAGTACTTC.

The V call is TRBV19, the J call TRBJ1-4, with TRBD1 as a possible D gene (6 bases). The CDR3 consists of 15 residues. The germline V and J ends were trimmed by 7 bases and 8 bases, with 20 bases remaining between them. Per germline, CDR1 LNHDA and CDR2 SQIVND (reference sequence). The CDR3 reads CASTPVGGLDEKLFF. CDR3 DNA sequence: TGTGCCAGTACCCCTGTGGGGGGGCTGGACGAAAAACTGTTTTTT. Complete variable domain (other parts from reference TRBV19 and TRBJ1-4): DGGITQSPKYLFRKEGQNVTLSCEQNLNHDAMYWYRQDPGQGLRLIYYSQIVNDFQKGDIAEGYSVSREKKESFPLTVTSAQKNPTAFYLCASTPVGGLDEKLFFGSGTQLSVL.

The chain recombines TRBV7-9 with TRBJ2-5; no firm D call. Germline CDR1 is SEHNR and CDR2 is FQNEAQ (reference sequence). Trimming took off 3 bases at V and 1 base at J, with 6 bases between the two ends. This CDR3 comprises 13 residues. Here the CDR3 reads CASSFSLQETQYF. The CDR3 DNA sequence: TGTGCCAGCAGCTTTTCGCTCCAAGAGACCCAGTACTTC.

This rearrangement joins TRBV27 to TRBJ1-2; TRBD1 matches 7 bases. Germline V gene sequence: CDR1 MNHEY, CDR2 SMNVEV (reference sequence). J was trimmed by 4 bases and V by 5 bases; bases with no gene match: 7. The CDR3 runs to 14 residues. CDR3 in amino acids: CASSPDRQGYGYTF. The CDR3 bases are TGTGCCAGCAGTCCCGATCGACAGGGCTATGGCTACACCTTC.

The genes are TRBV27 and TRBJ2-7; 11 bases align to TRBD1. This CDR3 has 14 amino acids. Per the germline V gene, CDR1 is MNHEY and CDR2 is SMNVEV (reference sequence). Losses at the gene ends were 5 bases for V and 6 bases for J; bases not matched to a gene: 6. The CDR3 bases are TGTGCCAGCAGTCCCGGGACAGGGGGGGCCGAGCAGTACTTC. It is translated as CASSPGTGGAEQYF.

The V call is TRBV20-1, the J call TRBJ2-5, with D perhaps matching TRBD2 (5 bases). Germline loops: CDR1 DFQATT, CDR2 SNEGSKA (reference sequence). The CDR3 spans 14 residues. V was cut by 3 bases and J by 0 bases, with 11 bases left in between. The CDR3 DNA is TGCAGTGCTAGGGTACAGCGGAACCAAGAGACCCAGTACTTC. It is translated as CSARVQRNQETQYF.

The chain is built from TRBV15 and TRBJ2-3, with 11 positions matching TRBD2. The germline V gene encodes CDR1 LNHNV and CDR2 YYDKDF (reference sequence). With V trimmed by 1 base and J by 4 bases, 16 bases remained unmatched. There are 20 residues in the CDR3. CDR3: CATSRGVGTSGAPAADTQYF. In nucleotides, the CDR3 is TGTGCCACCAGCAGAGGCGTGGGGACTAGCGGAGCCCCGGCGGCAGATACGCAGTATTTT.

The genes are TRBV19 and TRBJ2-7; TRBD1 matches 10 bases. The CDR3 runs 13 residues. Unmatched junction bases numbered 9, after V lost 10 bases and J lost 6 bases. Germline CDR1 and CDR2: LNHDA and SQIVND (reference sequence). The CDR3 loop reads CATSSWTGGEQYF. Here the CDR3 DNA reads TGTGCCACTTCATCCTGGACAGGGGGCGAGCAGTACTTC.

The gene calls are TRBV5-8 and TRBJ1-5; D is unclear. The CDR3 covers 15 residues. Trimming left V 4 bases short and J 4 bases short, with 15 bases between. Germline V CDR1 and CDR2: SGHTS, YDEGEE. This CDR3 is CASSRLAGRNQPQHF. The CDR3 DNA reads TGTGCCAGCAGCCGATTGGCAGGCAGGAATCAGCCCCAGCATTTT.

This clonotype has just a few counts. CDR3 protein: CSVELSGSNQPQHF. The CDR3 nucleotides are TGCAGCGTTGAATTAAGCGGAAGCAATCAGCCCCAGCATTTT. The chain carries TRBV29-1 and TRBJ1-5; no reliable D call. Looked up from germline, CDR1 is SQVTM and CDR2 is ANQGSEA. The CDR3 is 14 residues long. Trimming pared 2 bases from V and 1 base from J, leaving 9 bases between.

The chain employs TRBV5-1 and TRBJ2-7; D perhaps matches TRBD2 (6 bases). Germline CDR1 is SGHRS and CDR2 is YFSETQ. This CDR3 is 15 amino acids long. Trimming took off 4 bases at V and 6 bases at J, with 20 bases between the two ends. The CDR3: CASSGRLPLEGEQYF. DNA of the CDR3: TGCGCCAGCAGCGGGAGGCTACCTCTCGAGGGCGAGCAGTACTTC.

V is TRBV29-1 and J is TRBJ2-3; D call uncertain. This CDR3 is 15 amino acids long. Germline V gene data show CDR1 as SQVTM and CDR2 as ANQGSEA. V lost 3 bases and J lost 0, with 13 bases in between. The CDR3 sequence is CSVEWTWYSTDTQYF. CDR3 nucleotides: TGCAGCGTTGAGTGGACGTGGTATAGCACAGATACGCAGTATTTT.